The present T cell receptor beta chain was sequenced within a study of naive and memory T cell subsets. Remarks on this clonotype: The antigen is not known.

Germline V gene sequence: CDR1 SEHNR, CDR2 FQNEAQ (reference sequence). With 5 bases removed from V and 0 bases from J, the gap between germline ends came to 11 bases. The CDR3 length is 14 residues. Overall study results and limits: The power law exponent of TCR abundance differed between naive and memory cells. Clonotypes are single alpha or beta chains, not paired receptors.

Both TRBC1 and TRBC2 were covered by a beta constant-region primer of two equimolar oligonucleotides. The ligated cDNA underwent four PCR rounds using SP2 and nested alpha and beta constant-region primers. TCRdb recomputed calls from the UMI-ligation and nested PCR reads with MiXCR, one row per CDR3 protein. The sample has tens of thousands of distinct CDR3 sequences; 9% to 9.5% are singletons. From the second PCR step, alpha and beta chains were amplified apart. The receptor comes from a human donor in good health. The material sequenced was naive CD8+ T cells from blood. The chain couples TRBV7-9 to TRBJ2-7; D remains unclear. The CDR3 DNA follows: TGTGCCAGCAGCGAGGCCGTTCTCTCCTACGAGCAGTACTTC. Amino acid sequence: CASSEAVLSYEQYF.